The rows below give T cell receptor beta chains drawn from one sample of a study of T cell responses to AZD1222 COVID-19 vaccine. The table came from immunoSEQ multiplex PCR; TCRdb's copy has only in-frame clones and leaves some out. Seen here are fewer than 150,000 clones, about 85% observed once, and the top ten hold approximately 1.5%. The sequences come from peripheral blood, collected on day 0 of AZD1222 vaccination. These receptor sequences come from an adult in good health. CDR3s include the opening cysteine and the closing phenylalanine or tryptophan. The order of the fields is clone size, J gene, D gene, V gene, CDR3 DNA, CDR3 protein. D genes are given only for firm matches. Size values are once, few and many counts, or a class for expanded clones, and some rows have none.

abundance: .; j_gene: TRBJ2-7; d_gene: .; v_gene: TRBV7-2; CDR3nt: TGTGCCAGCAGCTCACTGACTAGCTCCTACGAGCAGTACTTC; CDR3aa: CASSSLTSSYEQYF
abundance: .; j_gene: TRBJ2-2; d_gene: .; v_gene: TRBV4-1; CDR3nt: TGCGCCAGCAGCCACCTTAAAGTAGAAGTTAACACCGGGGAGCTGTTTTTT; CDR3aa: CASSHLKVEVNTGELFF
abundance: .; j_gene: TRBJ2-7; d_gene: .; v_gene: TRBV6-1; CDR3nt: TGTGCCAGCAGTGAAGGACAGGTCTACGAGCAGTACTTC; CDR3aa: CASSEGQVYEQYF
abundance: .; j_gene: TRBJ2-7; d_gene: .; v_gene: TRBV28; CDR3nt: TGTGCCAGCAGTTTAGCGGGGGCGACATACGAGCAGTACTTC; CDR3aa: CASSLAGATYEQYF
abundance: .; j_gene: TRBJ2-7; d_gene: TRBD1; v_gene: TRBV4-2; CDR3nt: TGTGCCAGCAGCCAAGATCAGGGACAGACGTACGAGCAGTACTTC; CDR3aa: CASSQDQGQTYEQYF
abundance: .; j_gene: TRBJ1-5; d_gene: TRBD1; v_gene: TRBV19; CDR3nt: TGTGCCAGTAGTAGGCAGGGGGACAATCAGCCCCAGCATTTT; CDR3aa: CASSRQGDNQPQHF
abundance: .; j_gene: TRBJ2-3; d_gene: .; v_gene: TRBV7-2; CDR3nt: TGTGCCAGCAGCACCCACCCGGGACGGACGATCTCTAGCACAGATACGCAGTATTTT; CDR3aa: CASSTHPGRTISSTDTQYF
abundance: .; j_gene: TRBJ2-2; d_gene: .; v_gene: TRBV5-1; CDR3nt: TGCGCCAGCAGTATCGATGATGGGTCTGCCGGGGAGCTGTTTTTT; CDR3aa: CASSIDDGSAGELFF
abundance: .; j_gene: TRBJ2-7; d_gene: .; v_gene: TRBV5-6; CDR3nt: TGTGCCAGCAGCTTGGGGGTGGGAGTCTCCTACGAGCAGTACTTC; CDR3aa: CASSLGVGVSYEQYF
abundance: .; j_gene: TRBJ2-5; d_gene: .; v_gene: TRBV13; CDR3nt: TGTGCCAGCAGCCCCCTGGGGGGCCAAGAGACCCAGTACTTC; CDR3aa: CASSPLGGQETQYF
abundance: .; j_gene: TRBJ2-7; d_gene: .; v_gene: TRBV19; CDR3nt: TGTGCCAGTAGTATAGATCAGAGGAACGAGCAGTACTTC; CDR3aa: CASSIDQRNEQYF
abundance: .; j_gene: TRBJ1-2; d_gene: TRBD1; v_gene: TRBV30; CDR3nt: TGTGCCTGGAGGCGGGACAGGCCGTATGGCTACACCTTC; CDR3aa: CAWRRDRPYGYTF
abundance: once; j_gene: TRBJ2-7; d_gene: .; v_gene: TRBV12-3/TRBV12-4; CDR3nt: TGTGCCAGCTCACGGGGGTCCTACGAGCAGTACTTC; CDR3aa: CASSRGSYEQYF
abundance: .; j_gene: TRBJ2-2; d_gene: .; v_gene: TRBV11-2; CDR3nt: TGTGCCAGCAGCCGCTTTGGGGGGAACACCGGGGAGCTGTTTTTT; CDR3aa: CASSRFGGNTGELFF
abundance: .; j_gene: TRBJ2-1; d_gene: .; v_gene: TRBV28; CDR3nt: TGTGCCAGCAGTATGAGGAAGGGATACAATGAGCAGTTCTTC; CDR3aa: CASSMRKGYNEQFF
abundance: .; j_gene: TRBJ2-5; d_gene: .; v_gene: TRBV28; CDR3nt: TGTGCCAGCAGTCCCCCGCCCACGAGGGAGACCCAGTACTTC; CDR3aa: CASSPPPTRETQYF
abundance: .; j_gene: TRBJ1-1; d_gene: .; v_gene: TRBV6-5; CDR3nt: TGTGCCAGCAGTTACTCGAAAAGGGTGAGCACTGAAGCTTTCTTT; CDR3aa: CASSYSKRVSTEAFF
abundance: .; j_gene: TRBJ1-3; d_gene: .; v_gene: TRBV18; CDR3nt: TGTGCCAGCTCACCAACGGGCGGAACTGGAAACACCATATATTTT; CDR3aa: CASSPTGGTGNTIYF
abundance: few; j_gene: TRBJ1-6; d_gene: TRBD1; v_gene: TRBV5-1; CDR3nt: TGCGCCAGCAGCGGGGGGACAGGGGGCTATTCACCCCTCCACTTT; CDR3aa: CASSGGTGGYSPLHF
abundance: .; j_gene: TRBJ1-4; d_gene: .; v_gene: TRBV10-2; CDR3nt: TGCGCCAGCAGTGGCGGGGTTAGGGAAAAACTGTTTTTT; CDR3aa: CASSGGVREKLFF
abundance: .; j_gene: TRBJ1-5; d_gene: .; v_gene: TRBV6-5; CDR3nt: TGTGCCAGCAGTCCAGCAGGCCATCAGCCCCAGCATTTT; CDR3aa: CASSPAGHQPQHF
abundance: .; j_gene: TRBJ2-7; d_gene: .; v_gene: TRBV7-2; CDR3nt: TGTGCCAGCAGCCACCCAAGGGACGGCGCCTACGAGCAGTACTTC; CDR3aa: CASSHPRDGAYEQYF
abundance: .; j_gene: TRBJ1-2; d_gene: TRBD1; v_gene: TRBV19; CDR3nt: TGTGCCAGTAGTACCCAACCGACAGGGGGGAAATATGGCTACACCTTC; CDR3aa: CASSTQPTGGKYGYTF
abundance: .; j_gene: TRBJ1-1; d_gene: TRBD1; v_gene: TRBV5-1; CDR3nt: TGCGCCAGCAGCTTGGAGACAGGGTTTCACACTGAAGCTTTCTTT; CDR3aa: CASSLETGFHTEAFF
abundance: once; j_gene: TRBJ1-2; d_gene: .; v_gene: TRBV24-1; CDR3nt: TGTGCCACCAGTGATCCGGGACATGGCTACACCTTC; CDR3aa: CATSDPGHGYTF
abundance: .; j_gene: TRBJ2-7; d_gene: TRBD2; v_gene: TRBV28; CDR3nt: TGTGCCAGCAGTTTACTAGCGGGCCGCAGCTCCTACGAGCAGTACTTC; CDR3aa: CASSLLAGRSSYEQYF
abundance: .; j_gene: TRBJ1-3; d_gene: .; v_gene: TRBV7-9; CDR3nt: TGTGCCAGCAGCCCATGGAGGACTGGTGGAAACACCATATATTTT; CDR3aa: CASSPWRTGGNTIYF
abundance: .; j_gene: TRBJ2-7; d_gene: TRBD2; v_gene: TRBV6-8; CDR3nt: TGTGCCAGCAGTTATCCTAGCGGGGGGTTCTACGAGCAGTACTTC; CDR3aa: CASSYPSGGFYEQYF
abundance: .; j_gene: TRBJ2-3; d_gene: TRBD1; v_gene: TRBV2; CDR3nt: TGTGCCAGCAGCCGGGGGGAGACAGGGGGTACGCAGTATTTT; CDR3aa: CASSRGETGGTQYF
abundance: .; j_gene: TRBJ2-7; d_gene: .; v_gene: TRBV5-4; CDR3nt: TGTGCCAGCAGCGTTAGCGGCCCCTCCTACGAGCAGTACTTC; CDR3aa: CASSVSGPSYEQYF
abundance: .; j_gene: TRBJ2-7; d_gene: .; v_gene: TRBV27; CDR3nt: TGTGCCAGCATAGATCTGAGGAACCCCTCCTACGAGCAGTACTTC; CDR3aa: CASIDLRNPSYEQYF
abundance: .; j_gene: TRBJ2-2; d_gene: TRBD1; v_gene: TRBV4-1; CDR3nt: TGCGCCAGCTACCGTTATCCAGGGGGCTCTAGCGGGGAGCTGTTTTTT; CDR3aa: CASYRYPGGSSGELFF